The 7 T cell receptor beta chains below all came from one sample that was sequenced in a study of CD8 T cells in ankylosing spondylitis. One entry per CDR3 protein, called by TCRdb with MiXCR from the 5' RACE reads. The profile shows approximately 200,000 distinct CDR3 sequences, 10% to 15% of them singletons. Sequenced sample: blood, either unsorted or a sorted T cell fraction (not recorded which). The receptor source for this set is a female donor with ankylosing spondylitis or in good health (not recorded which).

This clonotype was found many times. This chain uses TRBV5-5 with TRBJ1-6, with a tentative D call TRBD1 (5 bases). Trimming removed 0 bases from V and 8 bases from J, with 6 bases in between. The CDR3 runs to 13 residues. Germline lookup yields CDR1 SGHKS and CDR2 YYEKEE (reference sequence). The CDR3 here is CASSLVGDSPLHF. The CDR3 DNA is TGTGCCAGCAGCTTGGTAGGGGATTCACCCCTCCACTTT. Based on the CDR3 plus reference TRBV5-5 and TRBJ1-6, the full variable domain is DAGVTQSPTHLIKTRGQQVTLRCSPISGHKSVSWYQQVLGQGPQFIFQYYEKEERGRGNFPDRFSARQFPNYSSELNVNALLLGDSALYLCASSLVGDSPLHFGNGTRLTVT.

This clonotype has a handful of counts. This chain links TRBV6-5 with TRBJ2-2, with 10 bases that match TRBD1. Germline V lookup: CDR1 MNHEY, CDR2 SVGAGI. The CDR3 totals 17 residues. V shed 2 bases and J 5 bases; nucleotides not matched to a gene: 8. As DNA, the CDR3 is TGTGCCAGCAGTTACGACAGGGGGCCCTTTGGGACCGGGGAGCTGTTTTTT. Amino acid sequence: CASSYDRGPFGTGELFF.

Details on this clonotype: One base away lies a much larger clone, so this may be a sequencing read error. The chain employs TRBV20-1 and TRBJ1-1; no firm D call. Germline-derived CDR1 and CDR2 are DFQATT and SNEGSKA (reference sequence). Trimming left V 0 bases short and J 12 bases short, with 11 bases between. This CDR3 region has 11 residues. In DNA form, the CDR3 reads TGCAGTGCTAGAGATAACCGCCAGACTTTCTTT. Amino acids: CSARDNRQTFF.

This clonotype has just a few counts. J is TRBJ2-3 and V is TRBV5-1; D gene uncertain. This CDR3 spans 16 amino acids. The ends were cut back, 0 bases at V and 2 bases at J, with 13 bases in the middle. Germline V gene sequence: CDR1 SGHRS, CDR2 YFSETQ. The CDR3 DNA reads TGCGCCAGCAGCTTGGGTGCAATTCAGTTCACAGATACGCAGTATTTT. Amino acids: CASSLGAIQFTDTQYF.

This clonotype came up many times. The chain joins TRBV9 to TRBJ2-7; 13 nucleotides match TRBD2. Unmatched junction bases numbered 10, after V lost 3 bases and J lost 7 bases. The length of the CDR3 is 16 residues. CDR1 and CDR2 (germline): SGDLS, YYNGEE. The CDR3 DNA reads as TGTGCCAGCAGCGCAGGCGGACTAGCGGGAGTGGGTGAGCAGTACTTC. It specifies CASSAGGLAGVGEQYF.

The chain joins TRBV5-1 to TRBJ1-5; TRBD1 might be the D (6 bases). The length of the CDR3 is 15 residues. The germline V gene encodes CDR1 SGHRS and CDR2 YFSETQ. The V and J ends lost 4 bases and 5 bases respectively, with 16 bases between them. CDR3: CASSPSGQLDQPQHF. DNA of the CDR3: TGCGCCAGCAGCCCGTCTGGACAGCTAGATCAGCCCCAGCATTTT.

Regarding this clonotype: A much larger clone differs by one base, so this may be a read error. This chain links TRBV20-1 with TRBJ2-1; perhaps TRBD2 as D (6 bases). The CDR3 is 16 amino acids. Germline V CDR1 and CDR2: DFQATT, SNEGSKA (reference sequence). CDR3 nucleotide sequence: TGCAGTGTTAGAGCCCTAGGAGGGTGGACAAACAATGAGCAGTTCTTC. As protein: CSVRALGGWTNNEQFF.